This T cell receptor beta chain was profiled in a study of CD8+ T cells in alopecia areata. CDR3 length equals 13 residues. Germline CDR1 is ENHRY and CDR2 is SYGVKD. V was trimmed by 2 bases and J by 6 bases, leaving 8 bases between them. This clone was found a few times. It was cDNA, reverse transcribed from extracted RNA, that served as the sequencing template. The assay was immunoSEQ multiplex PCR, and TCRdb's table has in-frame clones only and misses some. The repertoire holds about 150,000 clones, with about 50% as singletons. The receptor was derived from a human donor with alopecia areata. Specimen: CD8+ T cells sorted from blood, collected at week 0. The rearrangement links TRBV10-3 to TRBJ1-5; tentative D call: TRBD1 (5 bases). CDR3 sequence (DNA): TGTGCCATCAGTGAGGGACAAGGTCAGCCCCAGCATTTT. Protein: CAISEGQGQPQHF.